This is a list of T cell receptor beta chains from one sample in a study of beta chain features in type 1 diabetes. Using immunoSEQ multiplex PCR, the repertoire was profiled, and TCRdb retains in-frame clones only, with some absent. The data show 450,000 to 600,000 clones, roughly 30% seen once. Sequencing was performed on naive CD4+ T cells from blood. Receptors were obtained from a man between 18 and 35 years old in good health. The conserved cysteine and the conserved F or W are not part of the CDR3 here.

>TRBV4-2|TRBJ2-6
ASSQLEGQASSGANVLT
>TRBV30|TRBJ2-7
AWSVQRTSGGGSEQY
>TRBV7-9|TRBJ2-4
ASSLLGMGNIQY
>TRBV2|TRBJ2-5
ASSLAGTQY
>TRBV7-9|TRBJ2-5
ASSLTTAARETQY
>TRBV4-1|TRBJ2-5
ASSQVGTGGIRETQY
>TRBV30|TRBJ2-2
AWSVRGLAGGPSTGELF
>TRBV7-2|TRBJ2-5
ASSLTAGHQETQY
>TRBV19|TRBJ2-1
ASSMGASYNEQF
>TRBV30|TRBJ1-1
AWGQVDPEAF
>TRBV10-1|TRBJ2-1
ATLDNEQF
>TRBV9|TRBJ2-5
ASSVDWGETQY
>TRBV7-2|TRBJ2-1
ASSLTGTSYNEQF
>TRBV10-3|TRBJ2-1
AISSGRGDNEQF
>TRBV7-9|TRBJ2-1
ASSSDRDTDEQF
>TRBV7-2|TRBJ2-7
ASSLGPVTEQY
>TRBV30|TRBJ1-1
AWSARLSAF
>TRBV29-1|TRBJ2-1
SGQGLAGGSSYNEQF
>TRBV29-1|TRBJ2-7
SARDAYEQY
>TRBV9|TRBJ2-1
ASSGHLIAGVYNEQF
>TRBV14|TRBJ2-1
ASSQLAGGNNEQF
>TRBV29-1|TRBJ1-2
SVESQGGYGYT
>TRBV5-4|TRBJ2-5
ASSLGLASQETQY
>TRBV4-3|TRBJ2-5
ASSQAPGRETQY
>TRBV28|TRBJ2-5
ASSEGREETQY
>TRBV11-1|TRBJ1-1
ASSLTRSGNTEAF
>TRBV4-2|TRBJ2-7
ASSLSGRDYEQY
>TRBV30|TRBJ1-3
AWRTEKPSGNTIY
>TRBV6-6|TRBJ2-4
ASSSPGQGQNIQY
>TRBV6-1|TRBJ2-1
AGRSSPPYNEQF
>TRBV7-9|TRBJ2-5
ASSSPGGGGGETQY
>TRBV29-1|TRBJ1-1
SVAGVLKTEAF
>TRBV9|TRBJ2-1
ASSLRGTGSYNEQF
>TRBV7-3|TRBJ2-1
ASSPRTSSYNEQF
>TRBV9|TRBJ2-1
ASSETSGRPEQF
>TRBV6-4|TRBJ2-1
ASSPSPGTGTEDLDNEQF
>TRBV7-9|TRBJ2-1
ASSLARDNEQF
>TRBV30|TRBJ2-7
AWSVGLEQY
>TRBV5-1|TRBJ2-6
ASSLELGGANVLT
>TRBV27|TRBJ2-3
ASSLAGKYTQY
>TRBV30|TRBJ1-5
AWSKPWVGQGMGLGH
>TRBV7-9|TRBJ2-7
ASSLVGGYEQY
>TRBV7-3|TRBJ2-7
ASSATRDSFGEQY
>TRBV5-1|TRBJ2-7
ASSLFPGTSGGSSYEQY
>TRBV30|TRBJ1-5
AWSPGEEGNQPQH
>TRBV11-2|TRBJ2-1
ASSFIGGSGDEQF
>TRBV7-7|TRBJ2-1
ASSSTGPGGNEQF
>TRBV29-1|TRBJ1-5
SVVLGAGQPQH
>TRBV18|TRBJ2-7
ASSRTGATYEQY
>TRBV25-1|TRBJ1-1
ASSERLTDLTEAF
>TRBV5-4|TRBJ2-5
ASTRGGTETQY
>TRBV9|TRBJ2-1
ASSEGLGRQEQF
>TRBV29-1|TRBJ1-1
SGGQLLTNTEAF